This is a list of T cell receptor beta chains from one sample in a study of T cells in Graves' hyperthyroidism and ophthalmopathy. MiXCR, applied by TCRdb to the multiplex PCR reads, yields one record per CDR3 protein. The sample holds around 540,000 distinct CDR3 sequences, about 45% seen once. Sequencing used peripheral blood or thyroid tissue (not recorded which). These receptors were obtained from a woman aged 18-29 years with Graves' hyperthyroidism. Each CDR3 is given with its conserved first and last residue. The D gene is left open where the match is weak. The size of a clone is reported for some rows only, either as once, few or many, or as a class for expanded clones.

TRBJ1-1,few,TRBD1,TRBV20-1,CSASSPQGTEAFF,TGCAGTGCTAGTTCTCCACAGGGGACTGAAGCTTTCTTT
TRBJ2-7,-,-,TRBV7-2,CASSFGGLAEQYF,TGTGCCAGCAGCTTCGGGGGGCTGGCGGAGCAGTACTTC
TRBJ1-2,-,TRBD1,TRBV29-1,CSYGDSNYGYTF,TGCAGTTACGGGGACAGTAACTATGGCTACACCTTC
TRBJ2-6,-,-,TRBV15,CACGGHGRSGANVLTF,TGTGCCTGCGGCGGACACGGACGCTCTGGGGCCAACGTCCTGACTTTC
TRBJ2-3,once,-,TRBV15,CATSRDPRLRADTQYF,TGTGCCACCAGCAGAGATCCCCGACTGAGGGCAGATACGCAGTATTTT
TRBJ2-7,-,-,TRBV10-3,CAISGRDTYEQYF,TGTGCCATCAGTGGTCGGGACACCTACGAGCAGTACTTC
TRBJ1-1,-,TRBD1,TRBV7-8,CASSLEPGQGAMAFF,TGTGCCAGCAGCTTAGAACCGGGACAGGGGGCAATGGCTTTCTTT
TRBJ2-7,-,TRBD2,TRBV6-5,CASSNGGAGGSYEQYF,TGTGCCAGCAGTAACGGGGGAGCGGGAGGATCCTACGAGCAGTACTTC
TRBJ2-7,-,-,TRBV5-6,CASSPRGLVAYEQYF,TGTGCCAGCAGTCCACGGGGGTTGGTGGCCTACGAGCAGTACTTC
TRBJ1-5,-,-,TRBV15,CATSRGAGGNQPQHF,TGTGCCACCAGCAGAGGGGCAGGGGGCAATCAGCCCCAGCATTTT
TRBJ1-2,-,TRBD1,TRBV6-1,CASSEAVGQASYGYTF,TGTGCCAGCAGTGAAGCGGTGGGACAGGCGAGCTATGGCTACACCTTC
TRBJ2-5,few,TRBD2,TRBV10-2,CASSEWASGQETQYF,TGCGCCAGCAGTGAGTGGGCTAGCGGGCAAGAGACCCAGTACTTC
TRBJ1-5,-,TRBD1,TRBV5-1,CASSLDRGRQPQHF,TGCGCCAGCAGCCTGGACAGGGGGAGGCAGCCCCAGCATTTT
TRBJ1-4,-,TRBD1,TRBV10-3,CAVGTGYEKLFF,TGTGCCGTTGGGACAGGATATGAAAAACTGTTTTTT
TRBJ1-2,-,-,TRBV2,CASSDGAGDSYTF,TGTGCCAGCAGTGACGGGGCAGGAGATAGCTACACCTTC
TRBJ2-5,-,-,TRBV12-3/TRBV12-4,CASSAGRLQETQYF,TGTGCCAGCAGTGCCGGACGACTCCAAGAGACCCAGTACTTC
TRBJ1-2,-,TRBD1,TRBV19,CASSIRQGATF,TGTGCCAGTAGTATCAGACAGGGAGCCACCTTC
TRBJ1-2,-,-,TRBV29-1,CSVDGIGDYGYTF,TGCAGCGTGGACGGGATAGGGGACTATGGCTACACCTTC
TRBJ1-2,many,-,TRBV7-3,CASLGLSYGYTF,TGTGCCAGCCTTGGGTTGAGCTATGGCTACACCTTC
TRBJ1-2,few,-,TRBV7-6,CASFRGRLGPYGYTF,TGTGCTAGCTTCAGGGGCCGGTTGGGACCCTATGGCTACACCTTC
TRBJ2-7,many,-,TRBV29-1,CSARQASYEQYF,TGCAGCGCCCGACAGGCCTCCTACGAGCAGTACTTC
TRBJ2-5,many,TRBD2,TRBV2,CATRAGVTETQYF,TGTGCCACCAGAGCGGGAGTAACTGAGACCCAGTACTTC
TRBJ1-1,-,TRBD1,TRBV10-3,CATLNRTGRNTEAFF,TGTGCCACCCTTAACCGGACAGGGAGGAACACTGAAGCTTTCTTT
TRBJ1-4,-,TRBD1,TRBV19,CASSPTGRANEKLFF,TGTGCCAGTAGTCCGACAGGGAGGGCTAATGAAAAACTGTTTTTT
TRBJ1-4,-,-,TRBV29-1,CSFEGLGEKLFF,TGCAGTTTCGAGGGCTTGGGGGAAAAACTGTTTTTT
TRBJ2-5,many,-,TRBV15,CATSRDRGEETQYF,TGTGCCACCAGCAGAGATAGAGGGGAAGAGACCCAGTACTTC
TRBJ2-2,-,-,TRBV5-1,CASSLAARTNTGELFF,TGCGCCAGCAGCTTGGCCGCCAGAACGAACACCGGGGAGCTGTTTTTT
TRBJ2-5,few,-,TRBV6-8,CASSYSISRPRETQYF,TGTGCCAGCAGTTACTCGATTTCCCGTCCGAGGGAGACCCAGTACTTC
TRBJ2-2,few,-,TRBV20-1,CSARALVGTGELFF,TGCAGTGCTAGAGCGCTAGTCGGCACCGGGGAGCTGTTTTTT
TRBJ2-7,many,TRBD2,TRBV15,CATSSNPGTSGYEQYF,TGTGCCACCAGCAGTAACCCCGGGACTAGCGGCTACGAGCAGTACTTC
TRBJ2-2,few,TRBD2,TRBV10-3,CAISERSGTNTGELFF,TGTGCCATCAGTGAGCGTAGCGGGACGAACACCGGGGAGCTGTTTTTT
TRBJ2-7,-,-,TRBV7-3,CASSLKLPGHEQYF,TGTGCCAGCAGCTTGAAACTTCCTGGGCACGAGCAGTACTTC
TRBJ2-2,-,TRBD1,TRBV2,CASSSRDRGNTGELFF,TGTGCCAGCAGTTCCCGGGACAGGGGAAACACCGGGGAGCTGTTTTTT
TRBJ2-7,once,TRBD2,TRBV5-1,CASSLGTSQDEQYF,TGCGCCAGCAGCTTGGGGACTAGTCAGGACGAGCAGTACTTC
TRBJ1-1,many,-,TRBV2,CASLGGTEAFF,TGTGCCAGCCTCGGCGGAACTGAAGCTTTCTTT
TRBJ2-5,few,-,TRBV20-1,CSAKGGLAVETQYF,TGCAGTGCCAAAGGGGGGCTAGCGGTGGAGACCCAGTACTTC